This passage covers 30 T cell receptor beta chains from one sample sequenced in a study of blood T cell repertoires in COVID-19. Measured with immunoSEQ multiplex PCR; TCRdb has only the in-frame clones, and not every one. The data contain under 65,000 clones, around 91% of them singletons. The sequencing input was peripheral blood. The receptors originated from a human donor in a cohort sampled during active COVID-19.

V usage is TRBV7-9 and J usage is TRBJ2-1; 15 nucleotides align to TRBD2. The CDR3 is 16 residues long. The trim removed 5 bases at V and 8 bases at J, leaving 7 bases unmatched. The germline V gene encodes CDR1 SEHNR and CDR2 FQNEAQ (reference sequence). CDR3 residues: CASSKWTSGRAYEQFF. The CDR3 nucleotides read TGTGCCAGCAGCAAATGGACTAGCGGGAGGGCATATGAGCAGTTCTTC.

The CDR3 is CASSQHLAGQGEETQYF. The CDR3 coding sequence is TGCGCCAGCAGCCAACACCTAGCGGGACAAGGGGAAGAGACCCAGTACTTC. The V gene is TRBV4-3, the J gene TRBJ2-5, with 9 positions matching TRBD2. The CDR3 contains 17 residues. Germline V gene lookup returns CDR1 LGHNA and CDR2 YSLEER. V lost 2 bases, J lost 3 bases, and 10 bases stayed unmatched.

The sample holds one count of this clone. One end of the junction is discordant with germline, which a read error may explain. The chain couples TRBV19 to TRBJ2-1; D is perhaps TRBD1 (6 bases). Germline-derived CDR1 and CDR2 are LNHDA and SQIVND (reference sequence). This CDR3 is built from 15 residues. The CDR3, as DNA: TGTGCCAGTAGCATAGGACAGTTTTACAAAGTTGAGCAGTTCTTC. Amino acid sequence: CASSIGQFYKVEQFF.

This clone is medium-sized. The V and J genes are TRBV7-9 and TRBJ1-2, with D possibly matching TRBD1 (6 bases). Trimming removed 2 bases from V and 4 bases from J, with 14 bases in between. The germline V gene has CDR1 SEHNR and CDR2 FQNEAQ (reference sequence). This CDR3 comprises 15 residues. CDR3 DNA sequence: TGTGCCAGCAGCTTAAATGGGGGCGTTGGCTATGGCTACACCTTC. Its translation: CASSLNGGVGYGYTF.

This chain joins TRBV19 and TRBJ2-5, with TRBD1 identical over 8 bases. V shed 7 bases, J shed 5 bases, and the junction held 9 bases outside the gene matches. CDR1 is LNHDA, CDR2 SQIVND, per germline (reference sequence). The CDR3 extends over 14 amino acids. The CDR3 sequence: CASTLRQGLETQYF. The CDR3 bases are TGTGCCAGTACCCTCCGACAGGGGTTGGAGACCCAGTACTTC.

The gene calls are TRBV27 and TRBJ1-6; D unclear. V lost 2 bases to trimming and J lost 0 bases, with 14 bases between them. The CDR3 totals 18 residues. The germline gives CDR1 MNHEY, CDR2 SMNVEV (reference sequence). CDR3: CASSLSTASFSYNSPLHF. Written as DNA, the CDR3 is TGTGCCAGCAGTTTAAGTACAGCAAGTTTCTCCTATAATTCACCCCTCCACTTT.

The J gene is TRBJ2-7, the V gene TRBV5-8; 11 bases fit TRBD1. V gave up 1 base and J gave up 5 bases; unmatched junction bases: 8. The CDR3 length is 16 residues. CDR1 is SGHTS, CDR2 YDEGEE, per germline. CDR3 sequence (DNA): TGTGCCAGCAGCTTGCCGGGGACAGGGGGTAGGAACGAGCAGTACTTC. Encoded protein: CASSLPGTGGRNEQYF. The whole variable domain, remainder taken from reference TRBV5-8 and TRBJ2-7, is EAGVTQSPTHLIKTRGQQATLRCSPISGHTSVYWYQQALGLGLQFLLWYDEGEERNRGNFPPRFSGRQFPNYSSELNVNALELEDSALYLCASSLPGTGGRNEQYFGPGTRLTVT.

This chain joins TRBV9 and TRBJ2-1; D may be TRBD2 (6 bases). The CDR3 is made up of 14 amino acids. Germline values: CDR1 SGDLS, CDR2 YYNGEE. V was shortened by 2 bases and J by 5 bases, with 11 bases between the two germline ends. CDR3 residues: CASSVTGTHNEQFF. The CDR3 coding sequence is TGTGCCAGCAGCGTCACCGGGACTCACAATGAGCAGTTCTTC.

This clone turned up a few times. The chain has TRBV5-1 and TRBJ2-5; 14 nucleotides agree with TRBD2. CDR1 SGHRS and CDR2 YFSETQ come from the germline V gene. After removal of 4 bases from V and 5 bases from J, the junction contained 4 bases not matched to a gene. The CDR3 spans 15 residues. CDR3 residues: CASSAGLAGGETQYF. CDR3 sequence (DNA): TGCGCCAGCAGCGCTGGACTAGCGGGGGGTGAGACCCAGTACTTC. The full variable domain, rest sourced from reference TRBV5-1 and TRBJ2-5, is KAGVTQTPRYLIKTRGQQVTLSCSPISGHRSVSWYQQTPGQGLQFLFEYFSETQRNKGNFPGRFSGRQFSNSRSEMNVSTLELGDSALYLCASSAGLAGGETQYFGPGTRLLVL.

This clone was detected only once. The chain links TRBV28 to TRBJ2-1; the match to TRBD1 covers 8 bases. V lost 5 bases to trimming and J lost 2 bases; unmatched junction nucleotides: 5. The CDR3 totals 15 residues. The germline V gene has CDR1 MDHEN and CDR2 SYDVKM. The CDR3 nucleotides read TGTGCCAGCAGTCTAGGGACAGGTGCCTACAATGAGCAGTTCTTC. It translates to CASSLGTGAYNEQFF.

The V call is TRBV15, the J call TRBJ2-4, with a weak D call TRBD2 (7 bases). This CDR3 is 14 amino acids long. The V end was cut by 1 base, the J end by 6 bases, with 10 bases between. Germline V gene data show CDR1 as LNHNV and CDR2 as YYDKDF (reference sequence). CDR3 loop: CATSRGAGANIQYF. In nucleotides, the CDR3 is TGTGCCACCAGCAGAGGCGCGGGGGCAAACATTCAGTACTTC. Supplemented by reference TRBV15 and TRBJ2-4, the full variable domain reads DAMVIQNPRYQVTQFGKPVTLSCSQTLNHNVMYWYQQKSSQAPKLLFHYYDKDFNNEADTPDNFQSRRPNTSFCFLDIRSPGLGDTAMYLCATSRGAGANIQYFGAGTRLSVL.

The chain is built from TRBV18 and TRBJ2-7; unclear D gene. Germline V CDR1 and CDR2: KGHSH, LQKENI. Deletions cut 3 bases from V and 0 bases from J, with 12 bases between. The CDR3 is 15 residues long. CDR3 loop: CASSPPSSSSYEQYF. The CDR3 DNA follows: TGTGCCAGCTCACCCCCAAGTTCTAGCTCCTACGAGCAGTACTTC.

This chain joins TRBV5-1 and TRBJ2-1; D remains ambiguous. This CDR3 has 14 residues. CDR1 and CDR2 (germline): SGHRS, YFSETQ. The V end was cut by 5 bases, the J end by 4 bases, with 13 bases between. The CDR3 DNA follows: TGCGCCAGCAGGGTACTACCAAATTACAATGAGCAGTTCTTC. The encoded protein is CASRVLPNYNEQFF.

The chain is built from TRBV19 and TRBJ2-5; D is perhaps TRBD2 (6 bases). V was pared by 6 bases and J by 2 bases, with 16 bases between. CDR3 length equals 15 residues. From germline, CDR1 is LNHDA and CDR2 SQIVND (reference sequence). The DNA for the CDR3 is TGTGCCAGTAGGGGACTCTTAGAAGGACAAGAGACCCAGTACTTC. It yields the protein CASRGLLEGQETQYF.

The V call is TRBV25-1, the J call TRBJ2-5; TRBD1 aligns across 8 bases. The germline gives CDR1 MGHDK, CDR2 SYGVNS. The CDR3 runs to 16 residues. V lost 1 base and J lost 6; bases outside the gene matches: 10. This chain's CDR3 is CASSESGRGPIQTQYF. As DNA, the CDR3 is TGTGCCAGCAGTGAATCAGGCAGGGGGCCCATACAGACCCAGTACTTC. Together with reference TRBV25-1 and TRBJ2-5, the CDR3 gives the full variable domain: EADIYQTPRYLVIGTGKKITLECSQTMGHDKMYWYQQDPGMELHLIHYSYGVNSTEKGDLSSESTVSRIRTEHFPLTLESARPSHTSQYLCASSESGRGPIQTQYFGPGTRLLVL.

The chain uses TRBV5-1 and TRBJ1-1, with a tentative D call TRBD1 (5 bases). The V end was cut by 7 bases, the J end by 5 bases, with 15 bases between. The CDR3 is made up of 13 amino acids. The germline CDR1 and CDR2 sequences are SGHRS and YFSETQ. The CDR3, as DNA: TGCGCCAGCTATTCCGGCGGGGGGACTGAAGCTTTCTTT. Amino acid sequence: CASYSGGGTEAFF.

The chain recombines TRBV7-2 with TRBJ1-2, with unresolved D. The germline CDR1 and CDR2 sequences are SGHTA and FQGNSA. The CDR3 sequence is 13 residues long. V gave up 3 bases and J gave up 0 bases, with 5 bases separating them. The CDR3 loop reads CASSLYTNYGYTF. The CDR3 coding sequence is TGTGCCAGCAGCTTGTATACTAACTATGGCTACACCTTC.

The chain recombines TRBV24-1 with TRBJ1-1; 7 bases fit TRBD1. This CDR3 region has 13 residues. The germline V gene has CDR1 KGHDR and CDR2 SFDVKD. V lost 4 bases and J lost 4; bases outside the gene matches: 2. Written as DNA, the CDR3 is TGTGCCACCAGTGAAACAGGGGCCACTGAAGCTTTCTTT. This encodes CATSETGATEAFF.

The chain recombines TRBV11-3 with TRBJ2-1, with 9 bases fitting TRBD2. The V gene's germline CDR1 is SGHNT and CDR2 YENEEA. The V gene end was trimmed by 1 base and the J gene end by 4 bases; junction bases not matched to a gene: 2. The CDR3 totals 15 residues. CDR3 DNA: TGTGCCAGCAGCTTAGGACTAGCGGAATACAATGAGCAGTTCTTC. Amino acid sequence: CASSLGLAEYNEQFF.

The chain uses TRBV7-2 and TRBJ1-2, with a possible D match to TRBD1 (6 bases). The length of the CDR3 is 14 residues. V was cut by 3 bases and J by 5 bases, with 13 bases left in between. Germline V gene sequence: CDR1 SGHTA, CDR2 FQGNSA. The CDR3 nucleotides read TGTGCCAGCAGCTTGAACCAGGGGCTTTATGGCTACACCTTC. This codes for CASSLNQGLYGYTF.

CDR3 sequence: CASSYPPVYEQYF. The DNA of the CDR3 is TGTGCCAGCAGCTACCCTCCGGTTTACGAGCAGTACTTC. This chain uses TRBV7-3 with TRBJ2-7, with D hard to call. The CDR3 totals 13 residues. V was pared by 4 bases and J by 4 bases, with 11 bases between. Looked up from germline, CDR1 is SGHTA and CDR2 is FQGTGA.

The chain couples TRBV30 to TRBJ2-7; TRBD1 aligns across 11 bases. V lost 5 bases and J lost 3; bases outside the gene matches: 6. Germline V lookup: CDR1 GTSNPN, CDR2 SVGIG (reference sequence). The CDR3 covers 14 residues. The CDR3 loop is CAWEPGQGVYEQYF. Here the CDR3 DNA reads TGTGCCTGGGAGCCGGGACAGGGGGTCTACGAGCAGTACTTC. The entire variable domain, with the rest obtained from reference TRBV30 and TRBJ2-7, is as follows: SQTIHQWPATLVQPVGSPLSLECTVEGTSNPNLYWYRQAAGRGLQLLFYSVGIGQISSEVPQNLSASRPQDRQFILSSKKLLLSDSGFYLCAWEPGQGVYEQYFGPGTRLTVT.

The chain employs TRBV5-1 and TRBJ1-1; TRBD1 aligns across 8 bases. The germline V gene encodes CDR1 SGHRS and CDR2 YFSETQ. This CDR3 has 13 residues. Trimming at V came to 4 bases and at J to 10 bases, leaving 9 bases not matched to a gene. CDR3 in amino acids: CASSPQGARAAFF. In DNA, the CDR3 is TGCGCCAGCAGCCCGCAGGGGGCGCGGGCAGCTTTCTTT.

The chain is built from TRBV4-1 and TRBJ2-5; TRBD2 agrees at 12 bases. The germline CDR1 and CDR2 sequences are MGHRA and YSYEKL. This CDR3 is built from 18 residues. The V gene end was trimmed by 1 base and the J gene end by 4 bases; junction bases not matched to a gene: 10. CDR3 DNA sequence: TGCGCCAGCAGCCAAGGAGGACTAGCGGGAAAGCTGGGAGAGACCCAGTACTTC. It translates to CASSQGGLAGKLGETQYF.

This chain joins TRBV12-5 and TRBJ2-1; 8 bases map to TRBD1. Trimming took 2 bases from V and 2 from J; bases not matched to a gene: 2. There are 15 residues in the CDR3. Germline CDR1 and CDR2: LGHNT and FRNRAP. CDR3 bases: TGTGCTAGTGGTTTGTGGGACAGGCCCTACAATGAGCAGTTCTTC. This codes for CASGLWDRPYNEQFF.

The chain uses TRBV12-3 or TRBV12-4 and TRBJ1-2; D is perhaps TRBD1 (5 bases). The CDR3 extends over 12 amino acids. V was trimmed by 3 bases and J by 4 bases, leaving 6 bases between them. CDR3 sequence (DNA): TGTGCCAGCAGTTTTGACAGCTATGGCTACACCTTC. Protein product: CASSFDSYGYTF.

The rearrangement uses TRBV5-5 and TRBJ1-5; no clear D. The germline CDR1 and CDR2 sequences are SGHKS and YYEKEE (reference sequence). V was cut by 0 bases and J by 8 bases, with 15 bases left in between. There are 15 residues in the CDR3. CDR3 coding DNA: TGTGCCAGCAGCTTGGAGGCCGGAGGGTGGAAGCCCCAGCATTTT. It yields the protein CASSLEAGGWKPQHF.

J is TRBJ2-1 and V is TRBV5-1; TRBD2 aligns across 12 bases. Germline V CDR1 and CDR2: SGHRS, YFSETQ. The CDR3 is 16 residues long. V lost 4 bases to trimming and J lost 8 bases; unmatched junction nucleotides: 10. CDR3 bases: TGCGCCAGCAGCGAGGAACCTAGCGGGAGGGCCGATGAGCAGTTCTTC. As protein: CASSEEPSGRADEQFF.

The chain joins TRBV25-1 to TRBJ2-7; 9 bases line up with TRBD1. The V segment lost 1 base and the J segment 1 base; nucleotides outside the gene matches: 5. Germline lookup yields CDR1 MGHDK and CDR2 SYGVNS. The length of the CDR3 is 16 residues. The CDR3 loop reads CASSELEQGASYEQYF. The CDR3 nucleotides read TGTGCCAGCAGTGAATTGGAACAGGGGGCGTCCTACGAGCAGTACTTC.

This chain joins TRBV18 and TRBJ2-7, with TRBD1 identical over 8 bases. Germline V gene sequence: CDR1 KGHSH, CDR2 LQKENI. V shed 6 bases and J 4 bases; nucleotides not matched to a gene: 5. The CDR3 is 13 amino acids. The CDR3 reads CASSVDRGYEQYF. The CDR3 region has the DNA TGTGCCAGCTCCGTCGACAGGGGTTACGAGCAGTACTTC.